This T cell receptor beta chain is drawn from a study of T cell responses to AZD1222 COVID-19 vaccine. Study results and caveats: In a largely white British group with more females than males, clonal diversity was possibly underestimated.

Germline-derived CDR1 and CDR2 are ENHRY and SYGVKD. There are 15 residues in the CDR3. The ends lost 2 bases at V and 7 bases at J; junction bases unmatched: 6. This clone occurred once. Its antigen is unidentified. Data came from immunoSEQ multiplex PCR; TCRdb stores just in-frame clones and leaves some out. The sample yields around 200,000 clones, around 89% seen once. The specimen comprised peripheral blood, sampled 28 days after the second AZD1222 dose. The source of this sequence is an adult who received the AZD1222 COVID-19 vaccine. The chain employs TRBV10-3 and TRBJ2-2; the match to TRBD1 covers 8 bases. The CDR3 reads CAISENTGGSGELFF. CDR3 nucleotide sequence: TGTGCCATCAGTGAGAATACAGGGGGGAGCGGGGAGCTGTTTTTT.